The 12 T cell receptor beta chains below were found in one sample sequenced in a study of blood T cells in healthy people across ages. Alongside a J-beta primer mix, a sample-barcoded 5' primer served in a second PCR lasting about 7 to 11 cycles. TCRdb reprocessed the 5' RACE reads with MiXCR, giving one entry per CDR3 protein. The table lists 500,000 to 700,000 distinct CDR3 sequences, approximately 30% of them singletons. Sequenced sample: blood. The receptor source for this set is a woman of 80 years or more in good health.

V and J are TRBV30 and TRBJ1-2, with D possibly TRBD1 on 6 matching bases. Trimming removed 0 bases at V and 4 bases at J, with 12 bases between. In germline, CDR1 is GTSNPN, CDR2 SVGIG (reference sequence). The CDR3 has 14 amino acids. CDR3 loop: CAWSVTGRGYGYTF. CDR3 DNA sequence: TGTGCCTGGAGTGTTACAGGGCGGGGCTATGGCTACACCTTC.

This clonotype was recorded many times. DNA of the CDR3: TGTGCCTGGAGTGTAGGAGCTGGCGAGCAGTACTTC. Protein product: CAWSVGAGEQYF. This chain connects TRBV30 to TRBJ2-7, with unresolved D. V lost 0 bases and J 6 bases, leaving 9 bases between the germline ends. The CDR3 contains 12 residues. The V gene's germline CDR1 is GTSNPN and CDR2 SVGIG (reference sequence). Drawing the rest from reference TRBV30 and TRBJ2-7, the complete variable domain is SQTIHQWPATLVQPVGSPLSLECTVEGTSNPNLYWYRQAAGRGLQLLFYSVGIGQISSEVPQNLSASRPQDRQFILSSKKLLLSDSGFYLCAWSVGAGEQYFGPGTRLTVT.

This clonotype was counted many times. The V gene is TRBV7-2, the J gene TRBJ2-3, with TRBD2 matching over 7 bases. Germline V CDR1 and CDR2: SGHTA, FQGNSA. With 5 bases clipped from V and 0 bases from J, the junction kept 5 bases outside the gene matches. The CDR3 has 15 residues. The CDR3: CASSPGGKSTDTQYF. For the CDR3, the DNA is TGTGCCAGCAGCCCCGGGGGGAAAAGCACAGATACGCAGTATTTT. Full variable domain (remainder filled in from reference TRBV7-2 and TRBJ2-3): GAGVSQSPSNKVTEKGKDVELRCDPISGHTALYWYRQSLGQGLEFLIYFQGNSAPDKSGLPSDRFSAERTGGSVSTLTIQRTQQEDSAVYLCASSPGGKSTDTQYFGPGTRLTVL.

The CDR3 spells CSVEDGYGTVVQYF. In DNA form, the CDR3 reads TGCAGCGTTGAAGATGGATACGGGACAGTTGTGCAGTACTTC. This chain uses TRBV29-1 with TRBJ2-4, with TRBD1 matching 7 bases. V shed 0 bases, J shed 13 bases, and the junction held 12 bases outside the gene matches. CDR1 SQVTM and CDR2 ANQGSEA come from the germline V gene. The CDR3 loop spans 14 amino acids.

This clonotype was picked up a small number of times. The chain links TRBV2 to TRBJ2-7; the match to TRBD2 covers 11 bases. The end of the DNA is better explained by TRBJ2-5, so the J call may be wrong. The CDR3 has 16 amino acids. The germline gives CDR1 SNHLY, CDR2 FYNNEI. As DNA, the CDR3 is TGTGCCAGCAGTGGGGCTAGCGGGGGGATCGCAGAGACCCAGTACTTC. Translated, it gives CASSGASGGIAETQYF.

As for this clonotype: A much larger clone sits a single nucleotide away, making a read error possible. The chain employs TRBV20-1 and TRBJ2-5; D gene unclear. This CDR3 has 11 amino acids. From germline, CDR1 is DFQATT and CDR2 SNEGSKA (reference sequence). CDR3 sequence: CRATRRETQYF. DNA for the CDR3: TGCAGGGCTACTCGCCGAGAGACCCAGTACTTC.

This clonotype was recorded once. The rearrangement joins TRBV6-1 to TRBJ2-3; possible D gene TRBD1, 6 bases. Trimming removed 5 bases from V and 5 bases from J, with 14 bases in between. The V gene's germline CDR1 is MNHNS and CDR2 SASEGT. The CDR3 is 14 residues long. The CDR3 region is CASSPTGLVDTQYF. CDR3 sequence (DNA): TGTGCCAGCAGTCCGACAGGCCTTGTAGATACGCAGTATTTT.

This clonotype was seen more than once but under ten times. The chain is built from TRBV6-2 or TRBV6-3 and TRBJ1-1; the D is unclear. V gave up 6 bases and J gave up 0 bases, with 14 bases separating them. This CDR3 is built from 15 residues. Per the germline V gene, CDR1 is MNHEY and CDR2 is SVGEGT. CDR3 sequence: CASRKVAGMNTEAFF. The CDR3 region has the DNA TGTGCCAGCAGAAAAGTTGCTGGTATGAACACTGAAGCTTTCTTT.

This clonotype was counted a few times. A much larger clone differs by one base, so this may be a read error. V usage is TRBV7-3 and J usage is TRBJ2-3, with no clear D. V gave up 5 bases and J gave up 1 base, with 13 bases separating them. The CDR3 runs to 15 residues. CDR1 and CDR2 (germline): SGHTA, FQGTGA. CDR3 amino acids: CASSAYTAGTDTQYF. The CDR3 DNA sequence: TGTGCCAGCAGCGCCTATACCGCGGGCACAGATACGCAGTATTTT.

This clonotype has ten or more counts. V is TRBV9 and J is TRBJ1-2; D is undetermined. This CDR3 is 15 amino acids long. CDR1 and CDR2 from the germline V gene are SGDLS and YYNGEE. V shed 0 bases and J shed 3 bases, with 12 bases lying between them. CDR3 residues: CASSVGSEGHYGYTF. CDR3 in DNA: TGTGCCAGCAGCGTAGGGTCAGAAGGGCACTATGGCTACACCTTC.

This clonotype was counted at least ten times. The V and J genes are TRBV5-1 and TRBJ2-6; D not certain. Germline CDR1 SGHRS, CDR2 YFSETQ. The CDR3 runs to 16 residues. V was cut by 0 bases and J by 2 bases, with 9 bases left in between. The CDR3 DNA sequence: TGCGCCAGCAGCTTGGCCCCGCTGCCTGGGGCCAACGTCCTGACTTTC. Translation gives CASSLAPLPGANVLTF.

This clonotype occurred many times. V and J are TRBV12-1 and TRBJ2-1; the table assigns TRBD1, which was not confirmed against the DNA. TRBV12-1 constitutes a pseudogene. The CDR3 sequence is 14 residues long. CDR3 residues: CASSFAGQGEEQFF. As DNA, the CDR3 is TGTGCCAGCAGCTTTGCGGGACAGGGAGAGGAGCAGTTCTTC.